The T cell receptor (beta chain) under discussion was sequenced for a study of immune heterogeneity within non-small cell lung tumors listed by TCRdb under 2018. Describing the broader study: By histology, the tumors included roughly nine non-squamous carcinomas, a few squamous cell carcinomas and 1 tumor not otherwise specified. To examine intratumoral immune heterogeneity, the study used whole-exome sequencing, RNA-seq and TCR beta repertoire sequencing on multiple spatially distinct regions of each NSCLC tumor. TCR repertoire analysis included roughly 60 tumor loci from around 16 patients, whereas transcriptome data included only 40 or so loci from roughly 12 patients. Neoantigen binding to each patient's HLA alleles was predicted with netMHCpan-3.0 for mutant peptides of 8 to 11 amino acids.

The CDR3 covers 14 residues, taking in both the cysteine and the phenylalanine. Only CDR3 DNA remains: 42 bases, in frame from the first base. CDR1 and CDR2, per the germline V gene (reference sequence), are DFQATT and SNEGSKA. The germline ends are 10 bases apart after V is trimmed by 3 bases and J by 0 bases. Genomic DNA was extracted from bulk tumor tissue and used as the TCR template, and approximately 600 ng gDNA was amplified per sample. During surgery, multiple biopsies were taken from each primary tumor, with sampling sites spaced as far apart as possible within the tumor mass. The study cohort was described as untreated, and patients were newly diagnosed NSCLC cases undergoing curative surgery. Donors were 15 newly diagnosed non-small cell lung cancer patients undergoing surgery with curative intent. The resected tumor masses were reviewed by two independent pathologists. Only DNA and RNA samples of high quality went on to sequencing.

The TCR beta CDR3 region was amplified with a multiplex PCR system, in which a first round of around 10 cycles was run using 32 V-gene forward and 13 J-gene reverse primers. The first PCR round was done with a QIAGEN Multiplex PCR Kit, and the primer sequences were filed in Chinese patent CN105087789A. Illumina universal primers were attached in a second round of PCR run with the Phusion High-Fidelity PCR Kit. The TCR libraries underwent paired-end sequencing with a read length of 151 bp on the Illumina HiSeq X Ten platform. The authors' pipeline ran thus. Reads lacking multiplex PCR primers were removed with Cutadapt, read pairs were merged with PEAR, and CDR3 regions were called with MiXCR default settings. Shannon entropy measured repertoire diversity, and clonality was calculated as one minus the Shannon entropy divided by the ln of the count of productive unique sequences. Dominant or high-frequency T-cell clones were defined as clonotypes at frequencies of at least 0.5%. TCRdb trimmed public reads at Q25 via fastp, called clones via MiXCR and kept in-frame beta chains. When rows share a CDR3 protein, they turn into one entry using the most common DNA and genes. V and J calls and clone size were set by TCRdb, not the authors. The sample table holds some 3,000 distinct CDR3 sequences, of which about a quarter were seen once. 15% to 20% of the sample belongs to the ten largest clones.

By sample share, this clonotype is medium-sized (0.01 to 0.1%). Its antigen is not yet known. Base qualities were left out, and no much larger clone turns up one base away. Study-level results and caveats: Identical dominant CDR3B clonotypes recurred across loci within a patient, yet different tumor locations also harbored unique high-frequency clones. A statistically significant but moderate positive correlation (R approximately 0.31) was observed between local T-cell repertoire clonality and local tumor mutational burden. For the most part, high-frequency TCR beta clonotypes differed from one individual patient to another.

The specimen was lung tumor tissue. The rearrangement combines TRBV20-1 with TRBJ2-3; the D gene cannot be named for sure. The TCR sequence derives from a female donor with non-small cell lung cancer. The encoded CDR3 is CSASLTTSTDTQYF. DNA sequence: TGCAGTGCTAGCTTAACTACTAGCACAGATACGCAGTATTTT.